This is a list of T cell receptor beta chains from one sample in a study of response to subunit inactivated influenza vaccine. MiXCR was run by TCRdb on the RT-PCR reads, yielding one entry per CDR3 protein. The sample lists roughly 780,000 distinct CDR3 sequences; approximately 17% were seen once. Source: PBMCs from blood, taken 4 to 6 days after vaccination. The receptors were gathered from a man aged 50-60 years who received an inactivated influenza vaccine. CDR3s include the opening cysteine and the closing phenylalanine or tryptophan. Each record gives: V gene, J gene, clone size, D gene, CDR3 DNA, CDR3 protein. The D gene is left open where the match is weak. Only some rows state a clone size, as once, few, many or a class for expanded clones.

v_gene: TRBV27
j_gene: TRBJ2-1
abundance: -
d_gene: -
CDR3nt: TGTGCCAGCAGTTTTACAGGGACCAACAATGAGCAGTTCTTC
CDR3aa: CASSFTGTNNEQFF

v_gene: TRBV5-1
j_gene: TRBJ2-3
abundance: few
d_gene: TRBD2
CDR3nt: TGCGCCAGCAGCTTACCCTTCGAGCGGGGGGGCACAGATACGCAGTATTTT
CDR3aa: CASSLPFERGGTDTQYF

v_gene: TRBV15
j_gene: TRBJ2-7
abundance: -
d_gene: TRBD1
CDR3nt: TGTGCCACCAGTCTCCGGGACAGCTCCTACGAGCAGTACTTC
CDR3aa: CATSLRDSSYEQYF

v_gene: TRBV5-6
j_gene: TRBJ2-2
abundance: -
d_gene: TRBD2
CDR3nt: TGTGCCAGCAGCTTGATCCCGCGGGGGGGCACCGGGGAGCTGTTTTTT
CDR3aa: CASSLIPRGGTGELFF

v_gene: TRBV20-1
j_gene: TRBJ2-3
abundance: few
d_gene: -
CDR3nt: TGCAGTGCTAGAGATCCCCGGTTAGGCACAGATACGCAGTATTTT
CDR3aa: CSARDPRLGTDTQYF

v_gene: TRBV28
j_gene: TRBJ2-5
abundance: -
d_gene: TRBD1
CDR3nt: TGTGCCAGCCAAGGGACAGTTCAAGAGACCCAGTACTTC
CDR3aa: CASQGTVQETQYF

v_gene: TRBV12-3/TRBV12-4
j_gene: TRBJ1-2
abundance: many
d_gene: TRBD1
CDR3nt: TGTGCCAGCAGGACAGGGGGTGACTATGGCTACACCTTC
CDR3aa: CASRTGGDYGYTF

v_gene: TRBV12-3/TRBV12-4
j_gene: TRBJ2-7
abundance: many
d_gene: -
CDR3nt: TGTGCCATAAAAGGGGGCGAGCAGTACTTC
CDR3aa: CAIKGGEQYF

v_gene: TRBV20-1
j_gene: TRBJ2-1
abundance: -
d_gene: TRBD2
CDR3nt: TGCAGTGCCCTCCCGGGACTAGCGGGAGCGGACAATGAGCAGTTCTTC
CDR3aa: CSALPGLAGADNEQFF

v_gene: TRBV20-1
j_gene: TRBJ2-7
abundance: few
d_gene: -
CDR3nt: TGCAGTGCTAGAGATAATCCTCGGCGCGAGCAGTACTTC
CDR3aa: CSARDNPRREQYF

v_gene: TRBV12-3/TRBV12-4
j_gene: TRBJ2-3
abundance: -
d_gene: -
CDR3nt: TGTGCCAGCAGCACTCGTATTGGGGCAGATACGCAGTATTTT
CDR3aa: CASSTRIGADTQYF

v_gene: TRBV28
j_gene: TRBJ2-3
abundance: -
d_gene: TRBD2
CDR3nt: TGTGCCAGCAGTCGTCTGCTCCAACTAGCGGGGGACACCGATACGCAGTATTTT
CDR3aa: CASSRLLQLAGDTDTQYF

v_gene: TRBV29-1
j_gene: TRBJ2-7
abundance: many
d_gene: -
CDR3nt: TGCATCCTTAAGGGGAGACGCTACGAGCAGTACTTC
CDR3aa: CILKGRRYEQYF

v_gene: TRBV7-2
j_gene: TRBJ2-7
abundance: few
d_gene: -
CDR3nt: TGTGCCAGCAGCTTACCCCCCCAGGCCAGCTACGAGCAGTACTTC
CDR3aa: CASSLPPQASYEQYF

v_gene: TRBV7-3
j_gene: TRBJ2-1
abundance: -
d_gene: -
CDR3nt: TGTGCCAGCAGCTTAGGGGGCGGGAGAGTCAATGAGCAGTTCTTC
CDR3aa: CASSLGGGRVNEQFF

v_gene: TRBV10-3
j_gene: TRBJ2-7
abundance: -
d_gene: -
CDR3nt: TGTGCCATCGGTGAAGGCGGAGTCTACGAGCAGTACTTC
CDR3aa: CAIGEGGVYEQYF

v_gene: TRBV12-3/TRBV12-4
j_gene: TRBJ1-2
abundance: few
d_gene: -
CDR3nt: TGTGCCAGCAGCTCGGGACCGGACTATGGCTACACCTTC
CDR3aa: CASSSGPDYGYTF

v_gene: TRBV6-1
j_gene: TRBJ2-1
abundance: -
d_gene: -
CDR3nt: TGTGCCAGCAGTGCCTCAGGGAGCGGGTCCTACAATGAGCAGTTCTTC
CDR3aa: CASSASGSGSYNEQFF

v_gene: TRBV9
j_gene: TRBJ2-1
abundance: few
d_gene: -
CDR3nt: TGTGCCAGCAGCTCTACAGGGCTCCCCGGACATGAGCAGTTCTTC
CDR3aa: CASSSTGLPGHEQFF

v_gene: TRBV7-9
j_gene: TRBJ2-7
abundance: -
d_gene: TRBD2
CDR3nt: TGTGCCAGCAGCTCCGCCCGGACTAGCGTACCCTACGAGCAGTACTTC
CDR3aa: CASSSARTSVPYEQYF

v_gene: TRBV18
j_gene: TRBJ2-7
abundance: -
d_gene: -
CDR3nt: TGTGCCAGCTCACCAGCCAACAGGGCCTCCGAGCAGTACTTC
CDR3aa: CASSPANRASEQYF

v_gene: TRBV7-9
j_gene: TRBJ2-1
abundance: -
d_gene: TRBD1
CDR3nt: TGTGCCAGCAGCCTACAGGGGTGGGACAATGAGCAGTTCTTC
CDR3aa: CASSLQGWDNEQFF

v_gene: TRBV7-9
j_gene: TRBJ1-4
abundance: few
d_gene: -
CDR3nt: TGTGCCAGCAGCTTAGAGGGACGGGTACCGAATGAAAAACTGTTTTTT
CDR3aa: CASSLEGRVPNEKLFF

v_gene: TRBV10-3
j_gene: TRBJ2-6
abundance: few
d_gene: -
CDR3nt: TGTGCCATCAGCTCGGGTTCTGATGGGGCCAACGTCCTGACTTTC
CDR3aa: CAISSGSDGANVLTF

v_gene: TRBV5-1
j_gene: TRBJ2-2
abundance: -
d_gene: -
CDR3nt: TGCGCCAGCACCCCCGGGACCCCGGACACCGGGGAGCTGTTTTTT
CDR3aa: CASTPGTPDTGELFF

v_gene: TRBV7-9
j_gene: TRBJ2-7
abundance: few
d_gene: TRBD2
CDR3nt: TGTGCCAGCAGCTTATCACTAGCGGTCTCCTACGAGCAGTACTTC
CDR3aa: CASSLSLAVSYEQYF

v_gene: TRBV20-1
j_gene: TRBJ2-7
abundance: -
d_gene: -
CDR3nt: TGCAGTGCTAGAGATTGGGGCAGGGCTTACGAGCAGTACTTC
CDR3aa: CSARDWGRAYEQYF

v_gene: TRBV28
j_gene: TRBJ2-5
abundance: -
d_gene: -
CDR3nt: TGTGCCAGCAGATCTTCCGGGGAAGAGACCCAGTACTTC
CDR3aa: CASRSSGEETQYF

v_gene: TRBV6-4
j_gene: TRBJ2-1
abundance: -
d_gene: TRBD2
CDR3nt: TGTGCCAGCAGTTTAAGCGGGGGAGTCGATGAGCAGTTCTTC
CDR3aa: CASSLSGGVDEQFF

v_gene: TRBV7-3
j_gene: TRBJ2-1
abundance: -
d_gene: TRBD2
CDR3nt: TGTGCCAGCAGCTTAACTGGACTAGCAGTCAACAATGAGCAGTTCTTC
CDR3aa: CASSLTGLAVNNEQFF

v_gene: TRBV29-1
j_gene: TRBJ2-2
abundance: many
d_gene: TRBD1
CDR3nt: TGCAGCGTCTCAAACAGGGGCACGAACACCGGGGAGCTGTTTTTT
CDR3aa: CSVSNRGTNTGELFF

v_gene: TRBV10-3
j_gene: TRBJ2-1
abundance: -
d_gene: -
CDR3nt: TGTGCCATCGGCTTTCAGGACAATGAGCAGTTCTTC
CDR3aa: CAIGFQDNEQFF

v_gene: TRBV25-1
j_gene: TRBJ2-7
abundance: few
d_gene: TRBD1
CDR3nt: TGTGCCAGCAGTGTGGACAGGGGGCGTAAGTACTTC
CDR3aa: CASSVDRGRKYF

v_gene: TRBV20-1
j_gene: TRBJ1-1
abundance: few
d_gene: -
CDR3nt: TGCAGTGCTAATAACGGCAGGAACACTGAAGCTTTCTTT
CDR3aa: CSANNGRNTEAFF

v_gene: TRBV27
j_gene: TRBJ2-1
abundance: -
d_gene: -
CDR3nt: TGTGCCAGCAGCAAGCCCGGGATGGATGAGCAGTTCTTC
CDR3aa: CASSKPGMDEQFF

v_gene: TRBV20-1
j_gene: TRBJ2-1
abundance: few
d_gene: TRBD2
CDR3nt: TGCAGTCCTCAGCGGGACCACCCGGGAAATGAGCAGTTCTTC
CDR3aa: CSPQRDHPGNEQFF

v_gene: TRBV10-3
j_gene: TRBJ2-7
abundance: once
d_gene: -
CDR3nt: TGTGCCATCAGTAGTAGGGGAGAGAACGAGCAGTACTTC
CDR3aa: CAISSRGENEQYF

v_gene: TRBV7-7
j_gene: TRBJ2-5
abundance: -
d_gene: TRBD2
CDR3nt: TGTGCCAGCAGCCCGGGACTAGCGGAAAGAGGGGCCCAGTACTTC
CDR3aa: CASSPGLAERGAQYF

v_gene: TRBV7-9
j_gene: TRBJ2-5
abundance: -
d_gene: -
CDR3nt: TGTGCCAGCAGCTTGGGGCAGGGAAAGGGAGTCCGAGAGACCCAGTACTTC
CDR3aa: CASSLGQGKGVRETQYF

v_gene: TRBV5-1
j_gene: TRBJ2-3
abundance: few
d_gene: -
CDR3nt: TGCGCCAGCAGCTTTGGCAGGGCGAGGGATACGCAGTATTTT
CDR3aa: CASSFGRARDTQYF

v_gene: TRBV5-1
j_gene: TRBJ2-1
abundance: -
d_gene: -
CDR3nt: TGCGCCAGCAGCTTCGCCGGGGTTAGGGTCAATGAGCAGTTCTTC
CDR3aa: CASSFAGVRVNEQFF

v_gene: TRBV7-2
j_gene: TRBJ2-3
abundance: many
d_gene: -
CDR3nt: TGTGCCAGCAGCTTAGTCGGGAAGTCAGGACGGGATACGCAGTATTTT
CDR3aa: CASSLVGKSGRDTQYF

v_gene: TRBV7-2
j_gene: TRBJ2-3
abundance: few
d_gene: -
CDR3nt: TGTGCCAGCAGCCCCCAGTCTAGAGAAGATACGCAGTATTTT
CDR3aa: CASSPQSREDTQYF

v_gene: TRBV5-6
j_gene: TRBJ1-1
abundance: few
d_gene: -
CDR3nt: TGTGCCAGCAGCTTGGTCGGGACGAGACCTGAAGCTTTCTTT
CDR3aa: CASSLVGTRPEAFF